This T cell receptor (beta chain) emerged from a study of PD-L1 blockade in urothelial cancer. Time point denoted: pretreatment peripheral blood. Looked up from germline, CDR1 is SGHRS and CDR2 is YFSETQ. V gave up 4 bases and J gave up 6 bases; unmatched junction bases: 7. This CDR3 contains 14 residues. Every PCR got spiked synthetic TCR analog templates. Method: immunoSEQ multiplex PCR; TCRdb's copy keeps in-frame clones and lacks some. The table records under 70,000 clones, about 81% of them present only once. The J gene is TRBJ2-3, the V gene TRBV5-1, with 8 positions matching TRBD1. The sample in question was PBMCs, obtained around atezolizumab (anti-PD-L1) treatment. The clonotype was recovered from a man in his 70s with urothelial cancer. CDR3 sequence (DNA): TGCGCCAGCAGCGCTGGACAGGGAGGCGATACGCAGTATTTT. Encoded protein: CASSAGQGGDTQYF.